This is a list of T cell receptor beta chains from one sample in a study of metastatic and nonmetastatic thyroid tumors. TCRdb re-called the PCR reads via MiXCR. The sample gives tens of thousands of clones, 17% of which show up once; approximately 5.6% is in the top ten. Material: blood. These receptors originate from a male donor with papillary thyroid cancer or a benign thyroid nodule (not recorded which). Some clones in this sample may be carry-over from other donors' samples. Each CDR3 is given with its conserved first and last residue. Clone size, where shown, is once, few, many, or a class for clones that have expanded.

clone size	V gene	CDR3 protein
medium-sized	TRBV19	CASSIHRDRHDGYTF
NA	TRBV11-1	CASIFRGAHSYDQYF
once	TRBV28	CASSLPSSGALSSTDTQYF
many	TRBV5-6	CASSLRQGAPGSPLHF
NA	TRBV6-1	CASSVTGTGGSSPLHF
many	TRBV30	CAWSEAQSSEAFF
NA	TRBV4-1	CASSQAGRNQPQYF
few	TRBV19	CASSPRPSNQPQHF
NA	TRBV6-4	CASSDPDPF
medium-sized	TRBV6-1	CATDGEQDTDTQYF
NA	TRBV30	CAWTQGGYEQYF
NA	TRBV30	CAWSGGTGWYEQYF
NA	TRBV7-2	CASRRRGSYNEQFF
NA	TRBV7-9	CASSTRTRPYEQFF
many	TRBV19	CASSIALPGNYGYTF
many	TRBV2	CASSLQNTIYF
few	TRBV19	CASIGGRLQDTRYF
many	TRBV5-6	CASSLEGTSYEQYF
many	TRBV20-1	CSASTGGYTEAFF
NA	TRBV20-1	CSAMGVGQGFNQPQHF
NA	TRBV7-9	CASSWDRDTGLRQLFF
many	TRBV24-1	CATSTLGRNEQFF
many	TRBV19	CASRGLPSLRGANVLTF
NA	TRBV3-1	CAGSHSTEVTEAFF
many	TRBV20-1	CSARDFALAADSSYNEQFF
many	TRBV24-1	CATSDRMTAASTDTQYF
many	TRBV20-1	CSAKESQARTDTQYF
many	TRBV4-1	CASSPPSGGAFGELFF
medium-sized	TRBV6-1	CASSEGTGGGTTDTQYF
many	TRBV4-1	CASSNPRRVNDYRGPGETQYF
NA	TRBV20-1	CSARVAGGNQPQHF
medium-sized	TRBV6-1	CASSSGQLGETEAFF
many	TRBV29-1	CSVRSGAANTGELFF
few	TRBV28	CASRRTGGSYEQYF
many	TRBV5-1	CASSSAGGTDTQYF
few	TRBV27	CASSFIASGDGYTF
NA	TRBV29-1	CSVGSQMNTEAFF
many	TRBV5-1	CASSPGTGNQPQHF
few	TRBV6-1	CASSPRGVPYEQYF
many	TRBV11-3	CATLRQGTF
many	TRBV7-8	CASSSPTPKIDGEDTQYF